This T cell receptor (beta chain) was sequenced for a study of early stage breast cancer tumors. Background on the study: Seven or eight ER+/PR+/HER2- tumors were invasive ductal; four were invasive lobular. Study-wide findings and caveats: Tumor and normal breast were distinguished via blood comparison in 14 of 16 patients.

TCRdb keeps only in-frame clones here, not all; method: immunoSEQ multiplex PCR. This table has 4,800 or so clones, 65% to 75% appearing once. To note about this clone: Its antigen is currently unknown.

Normal breast often needed roughly 95-310 mg of tissue for enough DNA. Germline values: CDR1 MNHNS, CDR2 SASEGT. The CDR3 is 18 amino acids. Trimming took 3 bases from V and 0 from J, leaving 21 bases between them. The rearrangement uses TRBV6-1 and TRBJ2-7, with D perhaps matching TRBD2 (6 bases). Material: normal breast tissue next to the tumor. The origin of this receptor is a person in their sixties with breast cancer. The CDR3 nucleotides read TGTGCCAGCAGTGAGATCCGACTAGTTCCCTGGAGCTCCTACGAGCAGTACTTC. Its translation is CASSEIRLVPWSSYEQYF.